Included here is one T cell receptor (beta chain) sequence, with context. Its antigen remains unknown. The sample comes from a study of chemoradiotherapy in HPV16-positive cancers. Study details: Candidate HPV-specific T-cell clones and common TCR motifs came from functional assays in a couple of HPV16-positive patients. The study, taken as a whole, reports: Candidate HPV-specific clones and E7-related TCR motifs grew in tumor during treatment.

The method was immunoSEQ multiplex PCR; TCRdb's version includes in-frame clones alone and lacks a portion of them. The sample lists nearly 35,000 clones, about nine tenths occurring once. V shed 7 bases and J 7 bases; nucleotides not matched to a gene: 15. From germline, CDR1 is MNHNS and CDR2 SASEGT. The CDR3 totals 15 residues. Sequenced here: blood, sampled from a patient who underwent chemoradiotherapy. This chain uses TRBV6-1 with TRBJ1-2; the match to TRBD1 covers 7 bases. The sequence was collected from a human donor with HPV-associated anogenital cancer. The CDR3 nucleotides are TGTGCCAGCATCCCCGGCGGGCGACAGGGTTTTGGCTACACCTTC. Residues: CASIPGGRQGFGYTF.